A single sample gave rise to the 23 T cell receptor beta chains below, sequenced in a study of blood T cell repertoires in COVID-19. The repertoire was sequenced with immunoSEQ multiplex PCR; TCRdb's copy has only in-frame clones and lacks some. This table holds 250,000 to 350,000 clones, 70% to 90% found once. Sequenced material: PBMCs or T cells enriched from blood (not recorded which). The receptors derive from a woman aged 25 to 39 who had recovered from COVID-19.

This chain joins TRBV6-5 and TRBJ2-2, with D perhaps matching TRBD1 (6 bases). In germline, CDR1 is MNHEY, CDR2 SVGAGI. V lost 8 bases and J 7 bases, leaving 11 bases between the germline ends. This CDR3 spans 12 amino acids. The CDR3 nucleotides are TGTGCCAGCCGAGGGGGAATCGGGGAGCTGTTTTTT. Amino acids: CASRGGIGELFF.

The V gene is TRBV27, the J gene TRBJ1-6; possibly TRBD1 for D (6 bases). The CDR3 runs 12 residues. Germline V gene data show CDR1 as MNHEY and CDR2 as SMNVEV (reference sequence). Deletions cut 11 bases from V and 9 bases from J, with 14 bases between. The chain's CDR3 is CASGGLRSPLHF. CDR3 nucleotide sequence: TGTGCCTCGGGGGGGCTGCGTTCACCCCTCCACTTT.

The J gene is TRBJ2-7, the V gene TRBV24-1; possible D gene TRBD1, 5 bases. Trimming shortened V by 0 bases and J by 3 bases, and 29 bases separated the two germline ends. The CDR3 contains 21 residues. Germline-derived CDR1 and CDR2 are KGHDR and SFDVKD. The CDR3 DNA reads as TGTGCCACCAGTGATTTGCAATATCTCTGGCAGGGCGGCCTCCTCGTCTACGAGCAGTACTTC. It yields the protein CATSDLQYLWQGGLLVYEQYF.

For the CDR3, the DNA is TGTGCCAGCAGTGGGGCGAGAGGGTCGGACATTCAGTACTTC. This codes for CASSGARGSDIQYF. The genes are TRBV25-1 and TRBJ2-4; TRBD2 might be the D (5 bases). CDR1 is MGHDK and CDR2 is SYGVNS in the germline V gene. The CDR3 totals 14 residues. Trimming pared 4 bases from V and 8 bases from J, leaving 15 bases between.

The genes are TRBV10-2 and TRBJ2-7; 8 bases fit TRBD1. There are 13 residues in the CDR3. In germline, CDR1 is WSHSY, CDR2 SAAADI. J lost 2 bases, V lost 8 bases, and 5 bases had no gene match. CDR3: CASGDRWAYEQYF. The CDR3 DNA follows: TGCGCCAGCGGGGACAGGTGGGCCTACGAGCAGTACTTC.

This clone was counted a few times. A single base separates this from a much larger clone, so it may be a read error. The V gene is TRBV6-1, the J gene TRBJ2-2, with D perhaps matching TRBD2 (6 bases). Germline lookup yields CDR1 MNHNS and CDR2 SASEGT. The CDR3 has 15 amino acids. Trimming took off 1 base at V and 6 bases at J, with 12 bases between the two ends. CDR3 in amino acids: CASSEGAWGAGELFF. DNA for the CDR3: TGTGCCAGCAGTGAAGGGGCGTGGGGGGCCGGGGAGCTGTTTTTT.

Comments on this clone: The junction differs from germline at one of its ends, possibly a read error. V usage is TRBV28 and J usage is TRBJ1-2; the match to TRBD1 covers 8 bases. CDR1 and CDR2 (germline): MDHEN, SYDVKM. This CDR3 has 11 residues. CDR3 DNA sequence: TGTGCCAGCAGCCTGACAGGGGTCGGCGCCTTC. Translating it yields CASSLTGVGAF.

The rearrangement links TRBV27 to TRBJ2-3; D call uncertain. The ends were cut back, 5 bases at V and 0 bases at J, with 6 bases in the middle. The CDR3 sequence is 13 residues long. Germline loops: CDR1 MNHEY, CDR2 SMNVEV (reference sequence). The CDR3 nucleotides read TGTGCCAGCAGTATAACTAGCACAGATACGCAGTATTTT. The encoded protein is CASSITSTDTQYF.

This chain uses TRBV5-4 with TRBJ2-3, with TRBD2 identical over 8 bases. The V gene's germline CDR1 is SGHNT and CDR2 YYREEE (reference sequence). V shed 2 bases and J 1 base; nucleotides not matched to a gene: 3. This CDR3 has 15 residues. The CDR3 is CASSFKAGGTDTQYF. As DNA, the CDR3 is TGTGCCAGCAGCTTCAAAGCGGGAGGCACAGATACGCAGTATTTT.

The chain couples TRBV2 to TRBJ1-5; D might be TRBD1 (6 bases). The germline gives CDR1 SNHLY, CDR2 FYNNEI. The CDR3 totals 13 residues. The germline V and J ends were trimmed by 11 bases and 4 bases, with 15 bases remaining between them. DNA of the CDR3: TGTGCCTCAACAGGGTTGGGGAATCAGCCCCAGCATTTT. Encoded protein: CASTGLGNQPQHF. The complete variable domain, with remaining parts taken from reference TRBV2 and TRBJ1-5, reads EPEVTQTPSHQVTQMGQEVILRCVPISNHLYFYWYRQILGQKVEFLVSFYNNEISEKSEIFDDQFSVERPDGSNFTLKIRSTKLEDSAMYFCASTGLGNQPQHFGDGTRLSIL.

The rearrangement links TRBV27 to TRBJ2-3; 9 nucleotides align to TRBD2. Trimming took 2 bases from V and 1 from J; bases not matched to a gene: 13. The CDR3 has 19 residues. Germline values: CDR1 MNHEY, CDR2 SMNVEV (reference sequence). CDR3 nucleotides: TGTGCCAGCAGTTTAACCCAATGGGGTAGCGGGAGTCGCACAGATACGCAGTATTTT. Residues: CASSLTQWGSGSRTDTQYF.

In DNA, the CDR3 is TGTGCCAGCAGTTTCGACGAGCAGTACTTC. This encodes CASSFDEQYF. The J gene is TRBJ2-7, the V gene TRBV27, with D unresolved. Between the trimmed V and J ends, which lost 3 bases and 5 bases, there was a span of 2 bases. The germline gives CDR1 MNHEY, CDR2 SMNVEV (reference sequence). CDR3 size: 10 residues.

The chain joins TRBV18 to TRBJ2-7; tentatively, D is TRBD2 (6 bases). V was cut by 1 base and J by 7 bases, with 20 bases left in between. Germline assignment: CDR1 KGHSH and CDR2 LQKENI. This CDR3 is built from 16 residues. The CDR3 region is CASSPQGRGRVGEQYF. The CDR3 DNA reads TGTGCCAGCTCACCACAAGGGCGGGGCCGAGTTGGGGAGCAGTACTTC.

V gene TRBV19 combines with J gene TRBJ2-1, with 7 bases lining up with TRBD2. Looked up from germline, CDR1 is LNHDA and CDR2 is SQIVND (reference sequence). The CDR3 loop spans 16 amino acids. V shed 4 bases and J 4 bases; nucleotides not matched to a gene: 10. CDR3 residues: CASSTFWEGDYNEQFF. The CDR3 nucleotides are TGTGCCAGTAGTACCTTCTGGGAGGGCGATTACAATGAGCAGTTCTTC.

This chain connects TRBV28 to TRBJ1-1; perhaps TRBD1 as D (5 bases). This CDR3 has 19 amino acids. V was cut by 3 bases and J by 0 bases, with 23 bases left in between. Germline assignment: CDR1 MDHEN and CDR2 SYDVKM. CDR3 sequence: CASSFLGRVRQNLNTEAFF. Here the CDR3 DNA reads TGTGCCAGCAGTTTCTTGGGCCGGGTGCGACAGAACCTGAACACTGAAGCTTTCTTT.

The chain joins TRBV27 to TRBJ2-3; TRBD2 agrees at 9 bases. Germline lookup yields CDR1 MNHEY and CDR2 SMNVEV (reference sequence). V was pared by 6 bases and J by 0 bases, with 7 bases of the junction left unmatched. The CDR3 runs 16 residues. CDR3 DNA: TGTGCCAGCAGCACTATAGCGGGGGCTAGCACAGATACGCAGTATTTT. This codes for CASSTIAGASTDTQYF.

This chain uses TRBV6-5 with TRBJ1-1; TRBD1 aligns across 9 bases. The CDR3 has 15 amino acids. Germline lookup yields CDR1 MNHEY and CDR2 SVGAGI. V was pared by 2 bases and J by 8 bases, with 9 bases of the junction left unmatched. The CDR3 sequence: CASSYGTGTIAEAFF. CDR3 DNA: TGTGCCAGCAGTTACGGGACAGGGACAATTGCCGAAGCTTTCTTT.

This clone was counted a few times. The chain uses TRBV5-1 and TRBJ2-7, with D possibly TRBD2 on 5 matching bases. This CDR3 is built from 16 residues. Germline lookup yields CDR1 SGHRS and CDR2 YFSETQ. Trimming stripped 1 base from V and 0 bases from J, with 14 bases between. In nucleotides, the CDR3 is TGCGCCAGCAGCTTGCTAGCTGGGCCAAGCTCCTACGAGCAGTACTTC. This encodes CASSLLAGPSSYEQYF.

The J gene is TRBJ2-2, the V gene TRBV25-1; the D gene is possibly TRBD1 (6 bases). The V gene's germline CDR1 is MGHDK and CDR2 SYGVNS. The CDR3 runs to 13 residues. The V end lost 6 bases, the J end lost 5 bases, and 10 bases lay between the germline ends. The CDR3 reads CASSEQGTGELFF. The DNA of the CDR3 is TGTGCCAGCAGCGAACAGGGAACCGGGGAGCTGTTTTTT. The entire variable domain, with the rest obtained from reference TRBV25-1 and TRBJ2-2, is as follows: EADIYQTPRYLVIGTGKKITLECSQTMGHDKMYWYQQDPGMELHLIHYSYGVNSTEKGDLSSESTVSRIRTEHFPLTLESARPSHTSQYLCASSEQGTGELFFGEGSRLTVL.

This chain uses TRBV30 with TRBJ1-6; the match to TRBD1 covers 7 bases. The germline gives CDR1 GTSNPN, CDR2 SVGIG (reference sequence). Trimming cost V 0 bases and J 10 bases; bases outside gene matches: 6. The CDR3 is made up of 14 amino acids. CDR3 sequence: CAWSVQGKGSPLHF. For the CDR3, the DNA is TGTGCCTGGAGTGTACAGGGGAAAGGCTCACCCCTCCACTTT.

This clone is a singleton in its sample. The J gene is TRBJ2-2, the V gene TRBV12-3 or TRBV12-4; a weak D match, TRBD1 (5 bases). Trimming pared 6 bases from V and 9 bases from J, leaving 14 bases between. The CDR3 is 13 residues long. CDR3 sequence (DNA): TGTGCCAGCAGCACCAATCAGGGCAGGGAGCTGTTTTTT. This translates into CASSTNQGRELFF.

This clone was recorded only once. The chain uses TRBV5-1 and TRBJ1-4; 9 nucleotides match TRBD1. The V gene's germline CDR1 is SGHRS and CDR2 YFSETQ. The length of the CDR3 is 16 residues. With 4 bases clipped from V and 1 base from J, the junction kept 5 bases outside the gene matches. Here the CDR3 reads CASSMDRGGTNEKLFF. The CDR3 DNA reads as TGCGCCAGCAGCATGGACAGGGGAGGAACTAATGAAAAACTGTTTTTT.

This clone was picked up a small number of times. The J gene is TRBJ2-1, the V gene TRBV6-1; D call uncertain. V gave up 2 bases and J gave up 2 bases, with 10 bases separating them. The CDR3 runs to 15 residues. Germline V gives CDR1 MNHNS, CDR2 SASEGT. Here the CDR3 DNA reads TGTGCCAGCAGTGAATTAACTCGAACCTACAATGAGCAGTTCTTC. Translating it yields CASSELTRTYNEQFF.